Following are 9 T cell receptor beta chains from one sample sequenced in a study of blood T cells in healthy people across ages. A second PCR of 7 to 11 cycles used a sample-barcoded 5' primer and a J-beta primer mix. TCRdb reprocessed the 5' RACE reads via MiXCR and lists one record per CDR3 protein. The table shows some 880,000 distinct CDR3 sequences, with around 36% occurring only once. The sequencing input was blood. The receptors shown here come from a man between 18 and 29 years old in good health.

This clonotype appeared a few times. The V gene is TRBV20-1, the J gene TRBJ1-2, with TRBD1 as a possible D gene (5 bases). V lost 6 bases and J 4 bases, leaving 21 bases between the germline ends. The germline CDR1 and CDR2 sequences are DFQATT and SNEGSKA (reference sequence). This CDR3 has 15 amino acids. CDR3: CSAPTGTAGPYGYTF. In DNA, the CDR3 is TGCAGTGCGCCAACCGGGACTGCCGGACCCTATGGCTACACCTTC.

In DNA, the CDR3 is TGTGCCAGCAGCCCCCCGGGACAGGGGATTGGAGGGAGATCTGTGGACACTGAAGCTTTCTTT. Translated, it gives CASSPPGQGIGGRSVDTEAFF. The V gene is TRBV2, the J gene TRBJ1-1; 10 bases line up with TRBD1. This CDR3 is built from 21 residues. Germline CDR1 and CDR2: SNHLY and FYNNEI. Trimming at V came to 6 bases and at J to 3 bases, leaving 25 bases not matched to a gene.

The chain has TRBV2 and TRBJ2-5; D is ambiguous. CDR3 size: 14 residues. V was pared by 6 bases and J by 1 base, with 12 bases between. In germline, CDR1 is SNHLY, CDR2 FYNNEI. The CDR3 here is CASSADKLQETQYF. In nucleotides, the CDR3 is TGTGCCAGCAGCGCAGACAAGCTCCAAGAGACCCAGTACTTC. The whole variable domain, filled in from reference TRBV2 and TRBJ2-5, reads EPEVTQTPSHQVTQMGQEVILRCVPISNHLYFYWYRQILGQKVEFLVSFYNNEISEKSEIFDDQFSVERPDGSNFTLKIRSTKLEDSAMYFCASSADKLQETQYFGPGTRLLVL.

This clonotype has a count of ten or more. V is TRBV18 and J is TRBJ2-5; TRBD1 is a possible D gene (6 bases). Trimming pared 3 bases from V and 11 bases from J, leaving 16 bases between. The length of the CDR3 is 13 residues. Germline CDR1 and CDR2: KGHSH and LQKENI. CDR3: CASSPFRGWEQYF. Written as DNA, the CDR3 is TGTGCCAGCTCACCGTTCAGGGGATGGGAGCAGTACTTC.

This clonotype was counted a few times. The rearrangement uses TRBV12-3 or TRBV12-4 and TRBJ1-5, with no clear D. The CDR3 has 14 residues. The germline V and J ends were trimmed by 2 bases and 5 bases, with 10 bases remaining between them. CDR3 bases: TGTGCCAGCAGTTTAAGTGGGTTATATCAGCCCCAGCATTTT. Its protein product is CASSLSGLYQPQHF.

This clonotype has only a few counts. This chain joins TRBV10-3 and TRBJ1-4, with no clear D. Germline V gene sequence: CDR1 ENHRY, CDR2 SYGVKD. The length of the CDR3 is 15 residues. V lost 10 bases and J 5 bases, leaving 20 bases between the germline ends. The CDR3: CATTERTEPNEKLFF. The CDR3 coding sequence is TGTGCCACCACTGAACGGACGGAACCGAATGAAAAACTGTTTTTT.

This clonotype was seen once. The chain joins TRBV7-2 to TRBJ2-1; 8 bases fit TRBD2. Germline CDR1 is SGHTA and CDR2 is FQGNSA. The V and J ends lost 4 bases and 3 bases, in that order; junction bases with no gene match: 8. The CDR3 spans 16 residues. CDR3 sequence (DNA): TGTGCCAGCAGCTCGGAACTCAGCGGGGGCTACAATGAGCAGTTCTTC. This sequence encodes CASSSELSGGYNEQFF.

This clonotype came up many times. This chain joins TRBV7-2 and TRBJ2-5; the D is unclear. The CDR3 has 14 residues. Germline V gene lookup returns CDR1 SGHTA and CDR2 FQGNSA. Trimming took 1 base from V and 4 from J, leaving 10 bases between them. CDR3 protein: CASSLVSFSETQYF. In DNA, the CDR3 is TGTGCCAGCAGCTTAGTTTCTTTTTCAGAGACCCAGTACTTC.

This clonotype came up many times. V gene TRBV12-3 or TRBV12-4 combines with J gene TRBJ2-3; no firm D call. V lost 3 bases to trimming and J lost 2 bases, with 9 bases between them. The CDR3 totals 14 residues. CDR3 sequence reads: CASSLTPSTDTQYF. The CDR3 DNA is TGTGCCAGCAGTTTGACTCCTTCCACAGATACGCAGTATTTT.